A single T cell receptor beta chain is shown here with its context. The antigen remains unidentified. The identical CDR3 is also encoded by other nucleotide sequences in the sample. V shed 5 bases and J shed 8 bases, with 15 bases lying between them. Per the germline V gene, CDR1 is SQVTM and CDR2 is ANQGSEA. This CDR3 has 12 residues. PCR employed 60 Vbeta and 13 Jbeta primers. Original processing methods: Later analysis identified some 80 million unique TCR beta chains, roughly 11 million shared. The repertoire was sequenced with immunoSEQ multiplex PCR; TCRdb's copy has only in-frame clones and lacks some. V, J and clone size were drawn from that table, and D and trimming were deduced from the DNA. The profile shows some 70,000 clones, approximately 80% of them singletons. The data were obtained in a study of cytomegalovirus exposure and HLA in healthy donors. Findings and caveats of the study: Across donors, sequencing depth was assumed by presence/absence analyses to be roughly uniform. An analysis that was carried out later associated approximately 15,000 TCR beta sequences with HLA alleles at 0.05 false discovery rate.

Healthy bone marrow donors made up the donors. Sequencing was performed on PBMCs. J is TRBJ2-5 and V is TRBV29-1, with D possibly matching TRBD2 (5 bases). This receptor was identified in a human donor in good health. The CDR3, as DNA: TGCAGCGTTTCCGGTGAGGGATTAACCCAGTACTTC. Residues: CSVSGEGLTQYF.